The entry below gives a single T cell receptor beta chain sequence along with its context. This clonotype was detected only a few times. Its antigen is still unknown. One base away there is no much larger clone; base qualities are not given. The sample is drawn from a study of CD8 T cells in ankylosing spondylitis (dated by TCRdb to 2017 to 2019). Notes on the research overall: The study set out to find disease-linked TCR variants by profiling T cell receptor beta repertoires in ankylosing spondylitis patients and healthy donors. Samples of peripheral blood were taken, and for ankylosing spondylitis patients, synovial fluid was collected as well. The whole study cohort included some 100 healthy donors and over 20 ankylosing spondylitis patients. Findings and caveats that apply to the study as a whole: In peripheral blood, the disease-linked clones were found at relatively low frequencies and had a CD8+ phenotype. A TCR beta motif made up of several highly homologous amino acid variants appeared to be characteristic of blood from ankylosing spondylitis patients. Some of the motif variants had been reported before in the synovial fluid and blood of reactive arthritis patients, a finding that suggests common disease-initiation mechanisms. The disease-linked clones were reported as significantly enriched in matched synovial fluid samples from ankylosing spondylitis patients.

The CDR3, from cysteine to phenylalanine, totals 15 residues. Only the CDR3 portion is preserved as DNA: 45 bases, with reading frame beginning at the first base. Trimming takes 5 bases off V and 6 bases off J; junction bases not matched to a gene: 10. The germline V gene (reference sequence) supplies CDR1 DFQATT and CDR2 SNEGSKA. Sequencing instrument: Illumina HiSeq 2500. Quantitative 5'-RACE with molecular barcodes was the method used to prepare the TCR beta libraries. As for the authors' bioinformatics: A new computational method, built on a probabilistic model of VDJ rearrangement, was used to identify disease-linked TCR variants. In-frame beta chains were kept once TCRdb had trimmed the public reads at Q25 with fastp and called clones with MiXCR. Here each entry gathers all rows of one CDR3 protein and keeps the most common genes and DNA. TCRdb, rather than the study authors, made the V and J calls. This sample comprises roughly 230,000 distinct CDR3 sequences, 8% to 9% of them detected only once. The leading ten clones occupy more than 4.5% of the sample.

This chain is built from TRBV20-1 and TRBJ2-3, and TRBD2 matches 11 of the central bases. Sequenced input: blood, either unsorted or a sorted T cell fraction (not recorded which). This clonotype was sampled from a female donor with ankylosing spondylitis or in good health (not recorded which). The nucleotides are TGCAGTGCTCCGCCACTAGCGGGAGATGGGGATACGCAGTATTTT. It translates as CSAPPLAGDGDTQYF.